The 25 T cell receptor beta chains listed next were all sequenced from one sample in a study of blood T cell repertoires in COVID-19. Sequencing used immunoSEQ multiplex PCR; TCRdb keeps in-frame clones, though not all of them. The sample lists under 400,000 clones; around 87% were seen once. Specimen: peripheral blood. These receptors were taken from a woman aged 30 to 39 with COVID-19, enrolled during active disease.

The genes are TRBV2 and TRBJ1-2, with 7 nucleotides matching TRBD1. Germline-derived CDR1 and CDR2 are SNHLY and FYNNEI. This CDR3 has 14 residues. V lost 6 bases to trimming and J lost 5 bases; unmatched junction nucleotides: 9. Here the CDR3 reads CASSPRQGSYGYTF. Here the CDR3 DNA reads TGTGCCAGCAGCCCCCGACAGGGAAGTTATGGCTACACCTTC.

The chain carries TRBV6-5 and TRBJ1-1; weak D call: TRBD1 (6 bases). The CDR3 contains 14 residues. V was cut by 5 bases and J by 4 bases, with 14 bases left in between. Germline loops: CDR1 MNHEY, CDR2 SVGAGI. CDR3 loop: CASSTFRTATEAFF. The CDR3 DNA reads TGTGCCAGCAGTACTTTTAGGACAGCCACTGAAGCTTTCTTT.

The rearrangement joins TRBV19 to TRBJ1-4, with D possibly being TRBD1 (5 bases). Germline assignment: CDR1 LNHDA and CDR2 SQIVND (reference sequence). With 7 bases removed from V and 6 bases from J, the gap between germline ends came to 18 bases. The length of the CDR3 is 15 residues. DNA for the CDR3: TGTGCCAGTACCCCCGGGGGGGGGATGGATGAAAAACTGTTTTTT. Protein product: CASTPGGGMDEKLFF.

This clone was recorded only once. This sample includes further DNA sequences coding for the same CDR3. The V and J genes are TRBV6-5 and TRBJ1-1; D is uncertain. From germline, CDR1 is MNHEY and CDR2 SVGAGI. The germline V and J ends were trimmed by 0 bases and 5 bases, with 7 bases remaining between them. The CDR3 is 13 residues long. Here the CDR3 reads CASSYSRGTEAFF. Here the CDR3 DNA reads TGTGCCAGCAGTTACTCGCGAGGAACTGAAGCTTTCTTT.

The chain is built from TRBV6-6 and TRBJ2-6, with D possibly being TRBD1 (6 bases). Germline CDR1 is MNHNY and CDR2 is SVGAGI (reference sequence). Trimming cost V 7 bases and J 4 bases, with 8 bases left between them. The CDR3 loop spans 13 amino acids. This CDR3 reads CASTQGGANVLTF. CDR3 nucleotides: TGTGCCAGCACCCAGGGGGGGGCCAACGTCCTGACTTTC.

V and J are TRBV9 and TRBJ2-4; D might be TRBD1 (6 bases). V was clipped by 4 bases and J by 3 bases, with 23 bases between them. CDR3 size: 18 residues. The germline V gene encodes CDR1 SGDLS and CDR2 YYNGEE. The DNA of the CDR3 is TGTGCCAGCAGCTTCAGCTCCGGGACAACGAGGGACAAAAACATTCAGTACTTC. Residues: CASSFSSGTTRDKNIQYF.

The CDR3 sequence: CASSPLESNTEAFF. CDR3 coding DNA: TGTGCCAGCTCACCACTAGAATCTAACACTGAAGCTTTCTTT. V and J are TRBV18 and TRBJ1-1; D unclear. CDR1 is KGHSH and CDR2 is LQKENI in the germline V gene. V dropped 1 base and J dropped 2 bases, with 8 bases sitting between them. This CDR3 has 14 amino acids.

The J gene is TRBJ1-2, the V gene TRBV28; D gene uncertain. Germline V gives CDR1 MDHEN, CDR2 SYDVKM. The CDR3 loop spans 11 amino acids. V lost 3 bases and J 8 bases, leaving 7 bases between the germline ends. The CDR3: CASSFPGGYTF. Here the CDR3 DNA reads TGTGCCAGCAGTTTTCCAGGCGGCTACACCTTC.

V and J are TRBV21-1 and TRBJ2-3; TRBD2 is the table's D call and was not checked against the DNA. TRBV21-1 is labeled a pseudogene. The CDR3 has 14 amino acids. CDR3: CASSRDSEGDTQYF. The CDR3 DNA is TGTGCCAGCAGCAGGGACTCTGAGGGAGATACGCAGTATTTT.

The chain joins TRBV2 to TRBJ2-3, with D possibly TRBD1 on 7 matching bases. CDR1 and CDR2 (germline): SNHLY, FYNNEI. The V and J ends lost 6 bases and 6 bases respectively, with 13 bases between them. The length of the CDR3 is 13 residues. This CDR3 is CASRPQGGDTQYF. For the CDR3, the DNA is TGTGCCAGCAGACCTCAGGGGGGCGATACGCAGTATTTT. The whole variable domain, remainder taken from reference TRBV2 and TRBJ2-3, is EPEVTQTPSHQVTQMGQEVILRCVPISNHLYFYWYRQILGQKVEFLVSFYNNEISEKSEIFDDQFSVERPDGSNFTLKIRSTKLEDSAMYFCASRPQGGDTQYFGPGTRLTVL.

This clone was counted once. V usage is TRBV20-1 and J usage is TRBJ2-7; D not certain. CDR1 and CDR2 (germline): DFQATT, SNEGSKA (reference sequence). Trimming removed 3 bases at V and 0 bases at J, with 6 bases between. The CDR3 is 12 residues long. CDR3 nucleotide sequence: TGCAGTGCTAGTTCGTTCTCCTACGAGCAGTACTTC. Amino acid sequence: CSASSFSYEQYF.

The rearrangement joins TRBV6-2 or TRBV6-3 to TRBJ2-1, with 9 bases aligning to TRBD2. The J segment lost 4 bases and the V segment lost 4 bases, leaving 14 bases of the junction unmatched. Germline loops: CDR1 MNHEY, CDR2 SVGEGT. The length of the CDR3 is 18 residues. The CDR3 loop is CASSLGASGILKYNEQFF. CDR3 coding DNA: TGTGCCAGCAGTTTGGGGGCTAGCGGGATATTAAAATACAATGAGCAGTTCTTC.

This sequence joins TRBV6-1 and TRBJ1-1, with 7 bases matching TRBD1. V shed 2 bases and J 1 base; nucleotides not matched to a gene: 4. The CDR3 sequence is 15 residues long. Looked up from germline, CDR1 is MNHNS and CDR2 is SASEGT. CDR3 nucleotides: TGTGCCAGCAGTGAACCGGGACAGAGGAACACTGAAGCTTTCTTT. Translating gives CASSEPGQRNTEAFF.

This clone was recorded only once. The rearrangement uses TRBV4-1 and TRBJ2-1, with 8 bases identical to TRBD2. V trimming: 2 bases; J trimming: 5 bases; junction bases outside the gene matches: 8. This CDR3 comprises 16 residues. In germline, CDR1 is MGHRA, CDR2 YSYEKL. The CDR3 sequence: CASSQRLAPGDNEQFF. The CDR3 coding sequence is TGCGCCAGCAGCCAAAGACTAGCGCCAGGGGACAATGAGCAGTTCTTC.

This clone appeared once. The rearrangement uses TRBV27 and TRBJ2-2; 8 bases align to TRBD1. CDR1 is MNHEY and CDR2 is SMNVEV in the germline V gene (reference sequence). The CDR3 runs 15 residues. V lost 6 bases to trimming and J lost 6 bases; unmatched junction nucleotides: 9. CDR3 bases: TGTGCCAGCAGGAAGGGACAGGTAGAAGCCGGGGAGCTGTTTTTT. Translation: CASRKGQVEAGELFF.

This rearrangement joins TRBV9 to TRBJ1-2, with 8 bases lining up with TRBD1. Germline V lookup: CDR1 SGDLS, CDR2 YYNGEE. Germline trimming cut 4 bases from V and 3 bases from J; bases unmatched to any gene: 8. CDR3 size: 15 residues. CDR3 residues: CASSIAGGAHYGYTF. The CDR3 DNA sequence: TGTGCCAGCAGCATTGCAGGGGGCGCACACTATGGCTACACCTTC.

J is TRBJ2-1 and V is TRBV11-1; the D is unclear. Germline CDR1 reads SGHAT; CDR2 reads FQDESV (reference sequence). Trimming cost V 2 bases and J 8 bases, with 10 bases left between them. This CDR3 contains 13 residues. The CDR3 DNA reads as TGTGCCAGCAGCTTATCGGTGATCGATGAGCAGTTCTTC. It is translated as CASSLSVIDEQFF. Combining the CDR3 with reference TRBV11-1 and TRBJ2-1 gives the whole variable domain EAEVAQSPRYKITEKSQAVAFWCDPISGHATLYWYRQILGQGPELLVQFQDESVVDDSQLPKDRFSAERLKGVDSTLKIQPAELGDSAMYLCASSLSVIDEQFFGPGTRLTVL.

This clone was seen ten or more times. The CDR3 region is CASSDRRGNQPQHF. CDR3 coding DNA: TGTGCCAGCAGCGATAGACGAGGAAATCAGCCCCAGCATTTT. V is TRBV7-2 and J is TRBJ1-5; D remains unclear. V was clipped by 5 bases and J by 4 bases, with 12 bases between them. Germline values: CDR1 SGHTA, CDR2 FQGNSA. This CDR3 has 14 residues.

This chain links TRBV7-2 with TRBJ2-5; 14 bases line up with TRBD2. The CDR3 runs to 18 residues. Germline V CDR1 and CDR2: SGHTA, FQGNSA. Unmatched junction bases numbered 6, after V lost 3 bases and J lost 0 bases. The CDR3, as DNA: TGTGCCAGCAGCTTCCCCCTGGGACTAGCGGGGGACCAAGAGACCCAGTACTTC. It yields the protein CASSFPLGLAGDQETQYF.

The rearrangement joins TRBV28 to TRBJ2-5; maybe TRBD2 (5 bases). The germline V gene encodes CDR1 MDHEN and CDR2 SYDVKM. The CDR3 sequence is 13 residues long. The V end was cut by 8 bases, the J end by 0 bases, with 10 bases between. CDR3 region: CASREADQETQYF. The CDR3 region has the DNA TGTGCCAGCCGAGAAGCGGACCAAGAGACCCAGTACTTC.

The V call is TRBV4-2, the J call TRBJ1-2; 7 bases map to TRBD1. CDR1 and CDR2 (germline): LGHNA, YNFKEQ. This CDR3 is 13 amino acids long. The V and J ends lost 6 bases and 6 bases, in that order; junction bases with no gene match: 7. CDR3 sequence reads: CASRYQGDNGYTF. The CDR3 coding sequence is TGTGCCAGCAGATATCAGGGGGATAATGGCTACACCTTC.

The genes are TRBV15 and TRBJ2-5, with TRBD1 matching over 11 bases. CDR3 length equals 15 residues. After removal of 4 bases from V and 4 bases from J, the junction contained 5 bases not matched to a gene. Per germline, CDR1 LNHNV and CDR2 YYDKDF (reference sequence). The CDR3 DNA reads TGTGCCACCAGCAAGGACAGGGGGCGGGGAGAGACCCAGTACTTC. It is translated as CATSKDRGRGETQYF.

V gene TRBV24-1 combines with J gene TRBJ2-1, with 12 nucleotides matching TRBD2. V gave up 3 bases and J gave up 2 bases; unmatched junction bases: 4. In germline, CDR1 is KGHDR, CDR2 SFDVKD. The CDR3 has 17 residues. This CDR3 reads CATSDSWTSGTYNEQFF. CDR3 DNA sequence: TGTGCCACCAGTGATAGTTGGACTAGCGGGACCTACAATGAGCAGTTCTTC.

This clone was observed a few times. The rearrangement uses TRBV7-2 and TRBJ1-2, with a tentative D call TRBD1 (6 bases). The CDR3 sequence is 15 residues long. Germline V gene data show CDR1 as SGHTA and CDR2 as FQGNSA. V lost 5 bases, J lost 4 bases, and 17 bases lay in between. The CDR3 here is CASSPPQGRAYGYTF. DNA for the CDR3: TGTGCCAGCAGCCCCCCTCAGGGGAGGGCCTATGGCTACACCTTC.

The rearrangement uses TRBV19 and TRBJ2-7, with D perhaps TRBD1 (5 bases). The germline V gene encodes CDR1 LNHDA and CDR2 SQIVND (reference sequence). The length of the CDR3 is 13 residues. V lost 5 bases and J lost 2, with 10 bases in between. The CDR3 loop is CASSRQITYEQYF. As DNA, the CDR3 is TGTGCCAGTAGTCGACAGATAACCTACGAGCAGTACTTC.